The 25 T cell receptor beta chains listed next were all sequenced from one sample in a study of molecular identifiers for immune sequencing clone quantification. TCRdb re-called the PCR reads through MiXCR, storing one row per CDR3 protein. The sample consists of over 600,000 distinct CDR3 sequences, 15% to 20% of them appearing once. Sample: naive CD8+ T cells from blood, with Jurkat cell RNA spiked in. This sample's subset: FACS-sorted CD8+CD4-CCR7+CD45RA+ naive T cells. All receptors come from a human donor in good health. Some libraries in this study had Jurkat cell RNA spiked in.

The chain combines TRBV27 with TRBJ1-6; D might be TRBD1 (6 bases). The V end was cut by 5 bases, the J end by 4 bases, with 18 bases between. The CDR3 has 17 residues. The germline V gene has CDR1 MNHEY and CDR2 SMNVEV (reference sequence). The CDR3 is CASSQLQGPAYNSPLHF. The CDR3 bases are TGTGCCAGCAGTCAACTTCAGGGGCCCGCGTATAATTCACCCCTCCACTTT.

This chain uses TRBV7-9 with TRBJ2-3, with 7 bases identical to TRBD2. The germline CDR1 and CDR2 sequences are SEHNR and FQNEAQ (reference sequence). This CDR3 is 22 amino acids long. J was trimmed by 5 bases and V by 4 bases; bases with no gene match: 30. The CDR3 sequence is CASSSTTQGGGRSGIVGDTQYF. CDR3 sequence (DNA): TGTGCCAGCAGCTCAACGACCCAGGGTGGGGGTAGAAGCGGGATAGTGGGAGATACGCAGTATTTT.

With regard to this clonotype: It may be a read error: a sequence one base away is much more abundant. The chain has TRBV6-5 and TRBJ2-7; D ambiguous. Per germline, CDR1 MNHEY and CDR2 SVGAGI. The germline V and J ends were trimmed by 2 bases and 3 bases, with 11 bases remaining between them. This CDR3 spans 14 amino acids. The CDR3 loop is CASSYVAGSYEQYV. The CDR3, as DNA: TGTGCCAGCAGTTACGTGGCAGGTAGCTACGAGCAGTACGTC.

This clonotype occurred many times. The chain joins TRBV5-6 to TRBJ2-3, with 7 bases identical to TRBD2. CDR1 and CDR2 from the germline V gene are SGHDT and YYEEEE. The CDR3 is 14 residues long. V lost 4 bases, J lost 7 bases, and 9 bases stayed unmatched. DNA for the CDR3: TGTGCCAGCAGCACGGGGGGACTTCCAAATACGCAGTATTTT. Translated, it gives CASSTGGLPNTQYF.

This clonotype was counted ten times or more. The V gene is TRBV4-1, the J gene TRBJ2-3; tentatively, D is TRBD1 or TRBD2 (5 bases each). CDR1 and CDR2 from the germline V gene are MGHRA and YSYEKL. The CDR3 spans 15 residues. V lost 4 bases and J 4 bases, leaving 15 bases between the germline ends. As DNA, the CDR3 is TGCGCCAGCAGCCTTGTGGCAGAGGGGTCAGATACGCAGTATTTT. Amino acid sequence: CASSLVAEGSDTQYF.

The table lists this clonotype with a count of one. At one end the junction does not follow the germline gene, possibly because of a read error. This sequence joins TRBV7-9 and TRBJ2-2; perhaps D is TRBD1 or TRBD2 (5 bases each). Germline V gene sequence: CDR1 SEHNR, CDR2 FQNEAQ (reference sequence). This CDR3 is 12 amino acids long. The DNA of the CDR3 is TGTGCCAGCAGGGAGGACACCGTGGAGCTGTTTTTT. This encodes CASREDTVELFF.

This clonotype was counted only a few times. This sequence joins TRBV7-3 and TRBJ1-6; D not resolved. Germline V lookup: CDR1 SGHTA, CDR2 FQGTGA. The CDR3 spans 14 residues. With 2 bases removed from V and 10 bases from J, the gap between germline ends came to 12 bases. The CDR3 loop is CASSLGPIGSPLHF. CDR3 bases: TGTGCCAGCAGCTTAGGGCCCATCGGATCACCCCTCCACTTT.

The rearrangement uses TRBV4-3 and TRBJ2-7; D gene uncertain. V dropped 0 bases and J dropped 4 bases, with 13 bases sitting between them. Germline V CDR1 and CDR2: LGHNA, YSLEER. The CDR3 extends over 15 amino acids. This CDR3 reads CASSQDRNCLYEQYF. CDR3 nucleotide sequence: TGCGCCAGCAGCCAAGATCGTAATTGCTTGTACGAGCAGTACTTC.

Many counts were recorded for this clonotype. This chain connects TRBV6-2 or TRBV6-3 to TRBJ2-7, with unresolved D. The CDR3 loop spans 11 amino acids. Trimming pared 5 bases from V and 3 bases from J, leaving 5 bases between. CDR1 is MNHEY, CDR2 SVGEGT, per germline. CDR3 sequence (DNA): TGTGCCAGCAGTACATTCTACGAGCAGTACTTC. Protein product: CASSTFYEQYF.

The chain combines TRBV7-9 with TRBJ2-7; D call uncertain. The CDR3 is 13 amino acids. Germline V gives CDR1 SEHNR, CDR2 FQNEAQ (reference sequence). V lost 2 bases and J 5 bases, leaving 10 bases between the germline ends. The CDR3 DNA reads as TGTGCCAGCAGCTTAACGGGTTCCCACGAGCAGTACTTC. Protein sequence: CASSLTGSHEQYF. Full variable domain (missing parts from reference TRBV7-9 and TRBJ2-7): DTGVSQNPRHKITKRGQNVTFRCDPISEHNRLYWYRQTLGQGPEFLTYFQNEAQLEKSRLLSDRFSAERPKGSFSTLEIQRTEQGDSAMYLCASSLTGSHEQYFGPGTRLTVT.

This clonotype was observed many times. The J gene is TRBJ2-7, the V gene TRBV14; D uncertain. The ends were cut back, 1 base at V and 7 bases at J, with 20 bases in the middle. The germline V gene has CDR1 SGHDN and CDR2 FVKESK. The CDR3 sequence is 16 residues long. In DNA form, the CDR3 reads TGTGCCAGCAGCCAAGTCGGTCAGTCCACTCTCGGGGAGCAGTACTTC. Encoded protein: CASSQVGQSTLGEQYF.

This clonotype was recorded a few times. The germline gene is not matched at one end of the junction; a read error may be the cause. The V gene is TRBV5-3, the J gene TRBJ1-2; 8 nucleotides agree with TRBD1. TRBV5-3 is given ORF status, its function remaining uncertain. This CDR3 region has 17 residues. CDR3 region: CASSFKLLPDRDYGYTF. The CDR3 DNA reads TGTGCCAGCAGCTTTAAACTGCTGCCGGACAGGGATTATGGCTACACCTTC.

About this clonotype: One base away lies a much larger clone, so this may be a sequencing read error. V usage is TRBV2 and J usage is TRBJ2-7; the D is unclear. CDR3 length: 15 amino acids. Trimming pared 1 base from V and 6 bases from J, leaving 16 bases between. CDR1 is SNHLY and CDR2 is FYNNEI in the germline V gene. The DNA for the CDR3 is TGTGCCAGCAGTGAAGAGACACCCTCGCTACGCGAGCAGTACTTC. This sequence encodes CASSEETPSLREQYF. The complete variable domain, with remaining parts taken from reference TRBV2 and TRBJ2-7, reads EPEVTQTPSHQVTQMGQEVILRCVPISNHLYFYWYRQILGQKVEFLVSFYNNEISEKSEIFDDQFSVERPDGSNFTLKIRSTKLEDSAMYFCASSEETPSLREQYFGPGTRLTVT.

This clonotype was detected a few times. V and J are TRBV6-6 and TRBJ2-7; 7 bases are a match to TRBD1. CDR1 MNHNY and CDR2 SVGAGI come from the germline V gene (reference sequence). The CDR3 extends over 12 amino acids. J gave up 1 base and V 11 bases, and 5 bases lay outside the gene matches. The CDR3 reads CASTRGSYEQYF. For the CDR3, the DNA is TGTGCCTCCACCAGGGGGTCCTACGAGCAGTACTTC.

The chain joins TRBV5-5 to TRBJ2-7, with D unclear. Trimming cost V 3 bases and J 2 bases, with 9 bases left between them. This CDR3 has 13 residues. CDR1 SGHKS and CDR2 YYEKEE come from the germline V gene (reference sequence). CDR3 nucleotide sequence: TGTGCCAGCAGCTCGGACGGAGCCTACGAGCAGTACTTC. It specifies CASSSDGAYEQYF. Using reference TRBV5-5 and TRBJ2-7 for the parts outside the CDR3, the full variable domain is DAGVTQSPTHLIKTRGQQVTLRCSPISGHKSVSWYQQVLGQGPQFIFQYYEKEERGRGNFPDRFSARQFPNYSSELNVNALLLGDSALYLCASSSDGAYEQYFGPGTRLTVT.

This clonotype was counted a few times. The chain joins TRBV3-2 to TRBJ2-3; the table calls TRBD1, which could not be checked here. TRBV3-2 is a recognized pseudogene. This CDR3 contains 16 residues. DNA for the CDR3: TGTGCCAGCGACGAGCGGGACAGGGTGAGCACAGATACGCAGTATTTT. Translated: CASDERDRVSTDTQYF.

This clonotype was seen many times. The chain links TRBV5-6 to TRBJ1-5; no firm D call. Per the germline V gene, CDR1 is SGHDT and CDR2 is YYEEEE. This CDR3 region has 15 residues. Trimming pared 0 bases from V and 2 bases from J, leaving 9 bases between. CDR3 amino acids: CASSLAGMGNQPQHF. The CDR3 DNA is TGTGCCAGCAGCTTGGCGGGTATGGGCAATCAGCCCCAGCATTTT.

The table lists this clonotype with many counts. This chain connects TRBV20-1 to TRBJ1-4; TRBD1 aligns across 7 bases. Germline V CDR1 and CDR2: DFQATT, SNEGSKA (reference sequence). The CDR3 length is 13 residues. V shed 3 bases and J 5 bases; nucleotides not matched to a gene: 3. The CDR3 loop is CSASGTVNEKLFF. The CDR3 coding sequence is TGCAGTGCTAGCGGGACAGTCAATGAAAAACTGTTTTTT.

This chain uses TRBV7-9 with TRBJ2-1; TRBD2 matches at 9 bases. J gave up 1 base and V 4 bases, and 5 bases lay outside the gene matches. CDR3 length: 16 residues. Germline CDR1 and CDR2: SEHNR and FQNEAQ (reference sequence). The CDR3 sequence: CASSYRTSASYNEQFF. The CDR3 bases are TGTGCCAGCAGCTACAGGACTAGCGCGTCCTACAATGAGCAGTTCTTC.

This chain connects TRBV12-3 or TRBV12-4 to TRBJ2-2; 9 nucleotides match TRBD2. Trimming took 7 bases from V and 2 from J; bases not matched to a gene: 5. The CDR3 covers 15 residues. CDR3 bases: TGTGCCAGCAAAACCGGGACTAGCAACACCGGGGAGCTGTTTTTT. This translates into CASKTGTSNTGELFF.

About this clonotype itself: One junction end disagrees with the germline gene, perhaps due to a read error. V usage is TRBV7-9 and J usage is TRBJ1-2, with no clear D. Germline CDR1 SEHNR, CDR2 FQNEAQ (reference sequence). There are 14 residues in the CDR3. DNA for the CDR3: TGTGCCAGCAGTTTAGGAAATGATCCATATGGCTACACCTTC. Residues: CASSLGNDPYGYTF.

This clonotype was seen many times. The chain carries TRBV4-1 and TRBJ2-7; 10 nucleotides agree with TRBD2. Germline V lookup: CDR1 MGHRA, CDR2 YSYEKL. Losses at the gene ends were 1 base for V and 5 bases for J; bases not matched to a gene: 2. The CDR3 runs to 14 residues. The CDR3 DNA follows: TGCGCCAGCAGCCAAGTGGGACTAGCGAACGAGCAGTACTTC. This encodes CASSQVGLANEQYF.

This clonotype has just a few counts. The chain employs TRBV12-3 or TRBV12-4 and TRBJ2-7; possible D gene TRBD1, 6 bases. V was trimmed by 6 bases and J by 9 bases, leaving 15 bases between them. The CDR3 sequence is 12 residues long. The CDR3 nucleotides read TGTGCCAGCAGCCCGGGACAACGGGGGCAGTACTTC. It yields the protein CASSPGQRGQYF.

On this clonotype: A read error may explain this, as a much larger clone is one base away. The CDR3 ends on some other residue instead of the conserved phenylalanine or tryptophan, so this is likely a read error. The rearrangement links TRBV2 to TRBJ2-3; 7 bases match TRBD2. The length of the CDR3 is 14 residues. Germline V gives CDR1 SNHLY, CDR2 FYNNEI. Unmatched junction bases numbered 10, after V lost 6 bases and J lost 7 bases. The CDR3 region is CASSRTSEPHTQYL. DNA of the CDR3: TGTGCCAGCAGCCGGACTAGTGAGCCCCATACGCAGTATCTT.

The V gene is TRBV27, the J gene TRBJ2-7; D might be TRBD2 (6 bases). CDR3 length: 14 residues. V was trimmed by 8 bases and J by 5 bases, leaving 19 bases between them. Germline CDR1 is MNHEY and CDR2 is SMNVEV (reference sequence). CDR3 in amino acids: CASQIIGGDDEQYF. CDR3 bases: TGTGCCAGCCAAATTATCGGGGGTGACGACGAGCAGTACTTC.